This TCR beta chain was recorded in a study of OX40 agonist ivuxolimab in advanced cancers. At the level of the study: Of mixed ages from 23 to 79 and averaging roughly 64 years, the group was roughly 85% male.

This table comes from immunoSEQ multiplex PCR, and its TCRdb copy is limited to in-frame clones, with some not included. The repertoire holds roughly 41,000 clones, with 82% as singletons. Germline trimming cut 3 bases from V and 1 base from J; bases unmatched to any gene: 3. The CDR3 loop spans 14 amino acids. The germline CDR1 and CDR2 sequences are SGHAT and FQNNGV. The clonotype was recovered from an adult with an advanced solid tumor such as melanoma, head and neck, liver or kidney cancer. Sample: CD4+ or CD8+ T cells sorted from blood, taken in a trial of the OX40 agonist ivuxolimab. The chain has TRBV11-2 and TRBJ2-7; 7 bases fit TRBD1. CDR3: CASSLPGQSYEQYF. The DNA for the CDR3 is TGTGCCAGCAGCTTGCCGGGACAGTCCTACGAGCAGTACTTC. The entire variable domain, with the rest obtained from reference TRBV11-2 and TRBJ2-7, is as follows: EAGVAQSPRYKIIEKRQSVAFWCNPISGHATLYWYQQILGQGPKLLIQFQNNGVVDDSQLPKDRFSAERLKGVDSTLKIQPAKLEDSAVYLCASSLPGQSYEQYFGPGTRLTVT.